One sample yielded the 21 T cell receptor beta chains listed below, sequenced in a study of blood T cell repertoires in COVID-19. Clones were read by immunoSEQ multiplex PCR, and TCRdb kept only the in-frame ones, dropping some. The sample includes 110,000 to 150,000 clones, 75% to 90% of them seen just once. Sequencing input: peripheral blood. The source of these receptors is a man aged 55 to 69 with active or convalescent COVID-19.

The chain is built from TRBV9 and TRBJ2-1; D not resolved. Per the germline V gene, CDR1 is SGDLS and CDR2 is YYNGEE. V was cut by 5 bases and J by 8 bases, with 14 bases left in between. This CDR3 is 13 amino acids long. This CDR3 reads CASSPGPSDEQFF. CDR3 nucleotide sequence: TGTGCCAGCAGTCCGGGTCCGTCCGATGAGCAGTTCTTC.

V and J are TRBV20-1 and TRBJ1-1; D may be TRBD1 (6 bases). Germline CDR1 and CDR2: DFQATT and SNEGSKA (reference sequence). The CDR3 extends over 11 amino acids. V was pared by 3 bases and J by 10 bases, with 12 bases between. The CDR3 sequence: CSARVGGGAFF. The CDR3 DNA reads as TGCAGTGCTAGGGTAGGGGGGGGAGCTTTCTTT.

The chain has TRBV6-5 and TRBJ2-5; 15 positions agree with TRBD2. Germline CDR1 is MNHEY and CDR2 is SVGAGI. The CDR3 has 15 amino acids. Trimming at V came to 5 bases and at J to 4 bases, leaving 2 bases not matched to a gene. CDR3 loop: CASSTGLAGGETQYF. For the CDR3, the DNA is TGTGCCAGCAGTACGGGACTAGCGGGGGGAGAGACCCAGTACTTC.

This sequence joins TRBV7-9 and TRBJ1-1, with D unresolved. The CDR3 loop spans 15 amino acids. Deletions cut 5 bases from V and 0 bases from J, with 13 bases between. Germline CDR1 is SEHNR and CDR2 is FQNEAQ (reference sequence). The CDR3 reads CASSRRAEMNTEAFF. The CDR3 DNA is TGTGCCAGCAGCCGCCGCGCCGAAATGAACACTGAAGCTTTCTTT.

CDR3 nucleotides: TGTGCCAGCAGTCCCGGGACAGCCTATGGCTACACCTTC. Amino acid sequence: CASSPGTAYGYTF. This chain connects TRBV12-3 or TRBV12-4 to TRBJ1-2; TRBD1 matches at 7 bases. J was trimmed by 4 bases and V by 5 bases; bases with no gene match: 4. This CDR3 is built from 13 residues.

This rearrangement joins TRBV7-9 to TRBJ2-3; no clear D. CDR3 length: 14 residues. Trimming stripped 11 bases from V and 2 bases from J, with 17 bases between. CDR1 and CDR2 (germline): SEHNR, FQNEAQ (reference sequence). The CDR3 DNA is TGTGCCTCCTCACATCCTCCCCCCACAGATACGCAGTATTTT. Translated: CASSHPPPTDTQYF.

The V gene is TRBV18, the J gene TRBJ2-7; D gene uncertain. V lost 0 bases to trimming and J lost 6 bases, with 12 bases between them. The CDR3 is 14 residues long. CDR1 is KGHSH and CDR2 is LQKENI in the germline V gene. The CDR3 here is CASSPPGQESEQYF. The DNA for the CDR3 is TGTGCCAGCTCACCACCCGGCCAGGAATCCGAGCAGTACTTC.

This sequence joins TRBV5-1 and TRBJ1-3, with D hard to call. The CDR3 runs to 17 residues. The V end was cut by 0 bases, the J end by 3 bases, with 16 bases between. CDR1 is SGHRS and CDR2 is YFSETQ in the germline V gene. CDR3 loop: CASSLESPATSGNTIYF. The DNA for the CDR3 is TGCGCCAGCAGCTTGGAAAGCCCCGCAACGAGTGGAAACACCATATATTTT. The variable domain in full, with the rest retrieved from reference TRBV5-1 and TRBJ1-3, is KAGVTQTPRYLIKTRGQQVTLSCSPISGHRSVSWYQQTPGQGLQFLFEYFSETQRNKGNFPGRFSGRQFSNSRSEMNVSTLELGDSALYLCASSLESPATSGNTIYFGEGSWLTVV.

The CDR3 DNA reads TGTGCCAGCTCACTAAGCAGGGGGCGTGAAAAACTGTTTTTT. Protein product: CASSLSRGREKLFF. V gene TRBV18 combines with J gene TRBJ1-4; 8 bases agree with TRBD1. The CDR3 is 14 amino acids. The trim removed 4 bases at V and 7 bases at J, leaving 5 bases unmatched. Germline V lookup: CDR1 KGHSH, CDR2 LQKENI.

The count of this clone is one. The CDR3 is CASATNTDTQYF. For the CDR3, the DNA is TGTGCTAGTGCAACAAACACAGATACGCAGTATTTT. The chain has TRBV12-5 and TRBJ2-3; D ambiguous. Per the germline V gene, CDR1 is LGHNT and CDR2 is FRNRAP. The CDR3 sequence is 12 residues long. V was shortened by 7 bases and J by 2 bases, with 7 bases between the two germline ends.

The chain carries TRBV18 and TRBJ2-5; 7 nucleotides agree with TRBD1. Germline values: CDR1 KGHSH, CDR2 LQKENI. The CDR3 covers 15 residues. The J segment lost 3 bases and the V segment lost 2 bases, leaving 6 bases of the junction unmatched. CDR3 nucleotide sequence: TGTGCCAGCTCACCAACAGGGGTCCTAAAAGAGACCCAGTACTTC. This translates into CASSPTGVLKETQYF.

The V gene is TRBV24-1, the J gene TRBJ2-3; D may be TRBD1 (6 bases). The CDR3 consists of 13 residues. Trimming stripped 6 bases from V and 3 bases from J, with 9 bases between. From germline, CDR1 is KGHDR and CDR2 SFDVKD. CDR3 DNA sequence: TGTGCCACCAGTATGCAGGGGACAGATACGCAGTATTTT. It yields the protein CATSMQGTDTQYF.

This CDR3 is CASSWTGGLETQYF. DNA of the CDR3: TGTGCCAGCAGCTGGACAGGGGGCCTAGAGACCCAGTACTTC. The rearrangement joins TRBV7-2 to TRBJ2-5, with 11 nucleotides matching TRBD1. Germline V gives CDR1 SGHTA, CDR2 FQGNSA. V lost 4 bases and J lost 4; bases outside the gene matches: 2. The CDR3 has 14 residues.

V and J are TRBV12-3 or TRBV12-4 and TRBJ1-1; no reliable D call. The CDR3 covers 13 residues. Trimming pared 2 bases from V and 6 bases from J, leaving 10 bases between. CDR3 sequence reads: CASSLQWSSEAFF. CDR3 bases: TGTGCCAGCAGTTTACAATGGAGTTCTGAAGCTTTCTTT.

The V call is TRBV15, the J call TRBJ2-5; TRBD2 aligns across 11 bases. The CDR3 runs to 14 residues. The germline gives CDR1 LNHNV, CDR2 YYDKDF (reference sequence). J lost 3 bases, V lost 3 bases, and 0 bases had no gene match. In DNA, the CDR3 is TGTGCCACCAGCAGGACTAGCGGGAAAGAGACCCAGTACTTC. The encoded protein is CATSRTSGKETQYF. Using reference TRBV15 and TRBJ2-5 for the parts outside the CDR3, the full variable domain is DAMVIQNPRYQVTQFGKPVTLSCSQTLNHNVMYWYQQKSSQAPKLLFHYYDKDFNNEADTPDNFQSRRPNTSFCFLDIRSPGLGDTAMYLCATSRTSGKETQYFGPGTRLLVL.

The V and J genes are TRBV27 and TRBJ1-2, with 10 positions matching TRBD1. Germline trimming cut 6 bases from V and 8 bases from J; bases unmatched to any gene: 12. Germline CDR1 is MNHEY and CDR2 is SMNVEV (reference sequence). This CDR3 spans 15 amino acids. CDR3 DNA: TGTGCCAGCAGGGCACCGGGACAGGGGTTAGGGGGCTACACCTTC. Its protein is CASRAPGQGLGGYTF.

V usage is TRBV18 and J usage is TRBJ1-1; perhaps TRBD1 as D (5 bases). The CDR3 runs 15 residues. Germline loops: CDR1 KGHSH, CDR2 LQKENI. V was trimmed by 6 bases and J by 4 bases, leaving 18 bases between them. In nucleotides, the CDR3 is TGTGCCAGCTCGCTGTTTGGGACCGGGGGCACTGAAGCTTTCTTT. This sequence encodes CASSLFGTGGTEAFF.

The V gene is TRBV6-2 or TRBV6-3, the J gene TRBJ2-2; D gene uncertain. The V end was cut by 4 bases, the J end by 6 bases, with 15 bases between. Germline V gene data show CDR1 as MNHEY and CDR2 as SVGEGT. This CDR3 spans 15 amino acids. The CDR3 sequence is CASSFLARSAGELFF. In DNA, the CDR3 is TGTGCCAGCAGTTTCCTTGCCCGCTCGGCCGGGGAGCTGTTTTTT.

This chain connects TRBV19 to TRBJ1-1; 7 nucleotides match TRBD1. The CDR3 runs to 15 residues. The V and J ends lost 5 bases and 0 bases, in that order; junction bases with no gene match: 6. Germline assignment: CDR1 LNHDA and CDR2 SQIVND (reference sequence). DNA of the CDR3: TGTGCCAGTAGTCTACAGGGGACCATGAACACTGAAGCTTTCTTT. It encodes CASSLQGTMNTEAFF.

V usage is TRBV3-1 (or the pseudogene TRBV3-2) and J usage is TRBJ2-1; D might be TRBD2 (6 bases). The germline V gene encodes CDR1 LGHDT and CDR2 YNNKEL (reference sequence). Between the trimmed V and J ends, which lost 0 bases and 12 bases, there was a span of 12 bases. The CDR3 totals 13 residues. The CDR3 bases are TGTGCCAGCAGCCAAGACCCTAGGAGGGGGCAGTTCTTC. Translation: CASSQDPRRGQFF.

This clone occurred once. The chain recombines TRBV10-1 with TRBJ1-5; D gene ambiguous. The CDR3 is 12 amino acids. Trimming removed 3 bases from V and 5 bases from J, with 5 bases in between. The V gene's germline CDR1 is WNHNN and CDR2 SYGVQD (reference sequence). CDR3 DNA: TGCGCCAGCAGTGAAACTTATCAGCCCCAGCATTTT. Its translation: CASSETYQPQHF.